A selection of T cell receptor beta chains follows, all from one sample in a study of blood T cell repertoires in COVID-19. Sequencing used immunoSEQ multiplex PCR; TCRdb keeps in-frame clones, though not all of them. In the table there are 70,000 to 90,000 clones, around 85% of which are singletons. The sample taken for sequencing was peripheral blood. Source of these receptors: a man in his fifties with COVID-19, enrolled during active disease. CDR3s include the opening cysteine and the closing phenylalanine or tryptophan. The D gene is left open where the match is weak. A clone size is listed for some rows: how often the clone was seen (once, few, many), or a class if it is expanded.

v_gene	abundance	j_gene	d_gene	CDR3aa	CDR3nt
TRBV6-2/TRBV6-3	few	TRBJ2-7	TRBD1	CASSPLWTGGRYEQYF	TGTGCCAGCAGTCCCCTATGGACAGGGGGCAGGTACGAGCAGTACTTC
TRBV28	NA	TRBJ2-7	TRBD1	CASSSGQGGYEQYF	TGTGCCAGCAGTTCCGGACAGGGGGGGTACGAGCAGTACTTC
TRBV5-8	NA	TRBJ1-5	NA	CASSGGAGAVSNQPQHF	TGTGCCAGCAGCGGGGGTGCGGGGGCTGTAAGCAATCAGCCCCAGCATTTT
TRBV7-9	once	TRBJ2-1	NA	CASSPGSGGDEQFF	TGTGCCAGCAGTCCTGGGTCGGGGGGCGATGAGCAGTTCTTC
TRBV12-5	NA	TRBJ2-2	NA	CASAMEQGIAPGSCFF	NA
TRBV5-4	once	TRBJ1-4	TRBD1	CASSSRTGDEKLFF	TGTGCCAGCAGCTCTCGGACAGGAGACGAAAAACTGTTTTTT
TRBV9	NA	TRBJ2-5	NA	CASSALISGETQYF	TGTGCCAGCAGCGCCCTAATTAGCGGAGAGACCCAGTACTTC
TRBV29-1	NA	TRBJ2-1	NA	CSVEQGSNEQFF	TGCAGCGTTGAACAGGGTAGTAATGAGCAGTTCTTC
TRBV27	once	TRBJ1-5	TRBD1	CASSPLGTGFNQPQHF	TGTGCCAGCAGTCCGCTGGGGACAGGGTTCAATCAGCCCCAGCATTTT
TRBV11-2	NA	TRBJ1-1	NA	CASSSTANTGTEAFF	TGTGCCAGCAGCTCTACCGCAAACACGGGCACTGAAGCTTTCTTT
TRBV6-6	NA	TRBJ2-5	NA	CASSYPGRDETQYF	TGTGCCAGCAGTTACCCCGGCCGGGATGAGACCCAGTACTTC
TRBV7-6	NA	TRBJ2-7	TRBD2	CASSLASSGSSYEQYF	TGTGCCAGCAGCTTAGCGAGTAGCGGGAGCTCCTACGAGCAGTACTTC
TRBV5-1	few	TRBJ2-1	TRBD1	CASSLPRQGGNEQFF	TGCGCCAGCAGCCTCCCGCGACAGGGTGGGAATGAGCAGTTCTTC
TRBV29-1	NA	TRBJ1-1	TRBD1	CSVKDRGGTEAFF	TGCAGCGTGAAAGACAGGGGGGGAACTGAAGCTTTCTTT
TRBV12-5	NA	TRBJ2-5	NA	CASGLESETQYF	TGTGCTAGTGGTCTAGAGTCGGAGACCCAGTACTTC
TRBV7-2	NA	TRBJ2-7	NA	CASSRTAPAYEQYF	TGTGCCAGCTCACGGACAGCTCCCGCCTACGAGCAGTACTTC
TRBV5-1	NA	TRBJ2-3	TRBD2	CASSAGLVGGTDTQYF	TGCGCCAGCAGCGCGGGACTAGTCGGGGGCACAGATACGCAGTATTTT
TRBV4-2	NA	TRBJ2-3	TRBD2	CASSQVKGGSTDTQYF	TGTGCCAGCAGCCAAGTGAAGGGAGGGAGCACAGATACGCAGTATTTT
TRBV5-1	NA	TRBJ1-4	TRBD1	CASSWGQRSTNEKLFF	TGCGCCAGCAGCTGGGGACAGAGATCAACTAATGAAAAACTGTTTTTT
TRBV4-3	NA	TRBJ2-1	TRBD1	CASSQQGAGEQFF	TGCGCCAGCAGCCAGCAGGGGGCGGGGGAGCAGTTCTTC
TRBV7-9	once	TRBJ1-5	NA	CASSSDSQPQHF	TGTGCCAGCAGCTCGGACAGCCAGCCCCAGCATTTT
TRBV5-1	NA	TRBJ2-1	TRBD2	CASSLAGGGFYNEQFF	TGCGCCAGCAGCTTAGCGGGAGGGGGGTTCTACAATGAGCAGTTCTTC
TRBV2	NA	TRBJ1-4	TRBD1	CASSVEGQVNEKLFF	TGTGCCAGCAGTGTAGAGGGACAGGTGAATGAAAAACTGTTTTTT
TRBV7-8	NA	TRBJ1-2	NA	CASSSYSGQEVGYTF	TGTGCCAGCAGCTCCTACTCGGGACAAGAGGTTGGCTACACCTTC
TRBV6-6	few	TRBJ1-5	TRBD1	CASVKDRGDQPQHF	TGTGCCAGCGTGAAGGACAGGGGGGATCAGCCCCAGCATTTT
TRBV28	NA	TRBJ2-5	NA	CASMPQMQETQYF	TGTGCCAGCATGCCTCAGATGCAAGAGACCCAGTACTTC
TRBV3-1/TRBV3-2	few	TRBJ1-5	NA	CASSQDRAGQPQHF	TGTGCCAGCAGCCAAGACAGGGCAGGTCAGCCCCAGCATTTT
TRBV6-5	NA	TRBJ2-3	NA	CASRDSLDTQYF	TGTGCCAGCAGGGACTCCTTGGATACGCAGTATTTT
TRBV28	once	TRBJ2-7	TRBD1	CASSLAAAQGRYEQYF	TGTGCCAGCAGTTTAGCCGCCGCACAGGGGCGGTACGAGCAGTACTTC
TRBV7-8	few	TRBJ2-7	TRBD1	CASAPDRGNEQYF	TGTGCCAGCGCCCCGGACAGGGGAAACGAGCAGTACTTC
TRBV19	NA	TRBJ1-1	TRBD1	CASSPTGARGTEAFF	TGTGCCAGTAGCCCCACAGGGGCGAGAGGCACTGAAGCTTTCTTT
TRBV7-3	NA	TRBJ2-1	TRBD2	CASSSGLGVQFF	TGTGCCAGCAGCTCAGGACTAGGGGTGCAGTTCTTC
TRBV7-8	NA	TRBJ2-5	TRBD2	CASNLGLASETQYF	TGTGCCAGTAACCTGGGACTAGCATCAGAGACCCAGTACTTC
TRBV10-1	NA	TRBJ1-5	TRBD1	CASTHYRGTRIYQPQHF	TGCGCCAGCACTCATTACAGGGGAACCAGGATCTATCAGCCCCAGCATTTT
TRBV7-2	NA	TRBJ2-1	TRBD2	CASSGGQGGLAGFDEQFF	TGTGCCAGCAGTGGGGGACAGGGTGGACTAGCGGGATTCGATGAGCAGTTCTTC
TRBV30	NA	TRBJ1-1	NA	CAWSVQPEAFF	TGTGCCTGGAGTGTACAGCCTGAAGCTTTCTTT
TRBV11-2	NA	TRBJ2-1	TRBD2	CASSLSGRGVNEQFF	TGTGCCAGCAGCTTAAGCGGGAGGGGGGTCAATGAGCAGTTCTTC
TRBV5-1	NA	TRBJ1-1	NA	CASSLESRAPNTEAFF	TGCGCCAGCAGCCTAGAGTCGCGGGCACCAAACACTGAAGCTTTCTTT
TRBV4-2	once	TRBJ1-5	NA	CASSQEGGTFQPQHF	TGTGCCAGCAGCCAAGAGGGCGGGACCTTTCAGCCCCAGCATTTT
TRBV6-2/TRBV6-3	NA	TRBJ2-1	TRBD2	CASSRPLAGGSYNEQFF	TGTGCCAGCAGCCGACCCCTAGCGGGAGGTTCCTACAATGAGCAGTTCTTC